This T cell receptor (beta chain) appears in the sequencing data of a study of blood T cell repertoires in COVID-19. Per the original data handling: Cell counts per sample came from amplifying reference gene primers. The assay was immunoSEQ multiplex PCR, and TCRdb's table has in-frame clones only and misses some. That table gives V, J and clone size, and the DNA gave D and trimming. The sample comprises about 170,000 clones, more than 75% of which are singletons, and roughly 3% rests with the top ten. This CDR3 contains 12 residues. Germline V gene data show CDR1 as SGHVS and CDR2 as FQNEAQ. V gave up 4 bases and J gave up 7 bases, with 10 bases separating them.

This receptor was identified in a man aged 65 to 79 with acute or convalescent COVID-19. The source material was peripheral blood. J is TRBJ2-5 and V is TRBV7-8; D remains ambiguous. The CDR3 loop reads CASSSISVTQYF. CDR3 sequence (DNA): TGTGCCAGCAGCTCCATCAGCGTGACCCAGTACTTC.